The present T cell receptor beta chain was sequenced within a study of graft-versus-host responses after intestinal transplantation. Overall study: Following induction with anti-thymocyte globulin, all recipients were given tacrolimus and steroids for roughly three years. Study observations and caveats: After transplant, early declines in HvG clones were associated with peak levels of circulating GvH clones. GvH clonotypes were identified within recipient marrow, with a subset emerging first in ileum or blood.

On this clone itself: Antigen specificity is unknown.

Profiling relied on immunoSEQ multiplex PCR, and the TCRdb table lists in-frame clones only, not all of them. The data show tens of thousands of clones, about 85% seen once. The TCR sequence derives from a human donor who was the organ donor for an intestinal transplant. This material consisted of unstimulated CD4+ T cells sorted from spleen or lymph node cells, taken before transplant.

The DNA of the CDR3 is TGTGCCAGCAGCTTGGGAGGGGGCCAAGAGACCCAGTACTTC. Translated, it gives CASSLGGGQETQYF. This chain joins TRBV7-3 and TRBJ2-5; maybe TRBD2 (7 bases). The V and J ends lost 3 bases and 1 base respectively, with 9 bases between them. Per germline, CDR1 SGHTA and CDR2 FQGTGA. This CDR3 has 14 amino acids.